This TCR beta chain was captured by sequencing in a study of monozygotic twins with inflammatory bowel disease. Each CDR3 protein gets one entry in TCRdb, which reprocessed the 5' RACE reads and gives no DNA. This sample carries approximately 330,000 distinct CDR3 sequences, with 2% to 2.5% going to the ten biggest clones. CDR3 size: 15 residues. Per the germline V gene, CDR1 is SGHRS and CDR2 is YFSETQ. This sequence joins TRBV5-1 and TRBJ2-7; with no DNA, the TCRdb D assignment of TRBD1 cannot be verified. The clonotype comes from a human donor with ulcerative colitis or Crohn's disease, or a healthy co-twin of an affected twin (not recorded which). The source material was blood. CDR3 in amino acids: CASSLATGKGYEQYF.